This TCR beta chain was captured in a study of neurological immune-mediated disorders. This clonotype was recorded many times. From germline, CDR1 is SGDLS and CDR2 YYNGEE. The CDR3 runs to 16 residues. V trimming: 0 bases; J trimming: 2 bases; junction bases outside the gene matches: 4. TCRdb ran MiXCR on the 5' RACE reads and lists one entry per CDR3 protein. The sample consists of tens of thousands of distinct CDR3 sequences, more than 3% of them appearing once. The sequence came from a man between 25 and 39 years old with multiple sclerosis. The sample comprised PBMCs. This sequence joins TRBV9 and TRBJ2-3; 9 nucleotides align to TRBD2. The CDR3 is CASSVEGGRATDTQYF. CDR3 nucleotide sequence: TGTGCCAGCAGCGTAGAGGGCGGGAGGGCCACAGATACGCAGTATTTT.